This passage covers 8 T cell receptor beta chains from one sample sequenced in a study of blood T cells in healthy people across ages. The authors ran a second PCR of roughly 6 to 12 cycles using a sample-barcoded 5' primer and a J-beta primer mix. MiXCR, run by TCRdb on the 5' RACE reads, gives a single entry per CDR3 protein. The table lists 600,000 or so distinct CDR3 sequences, more than 20% of them singletons. The sample comprised blood. The source of these receptors is a man aged 70-80 years in good health.

This clonotype has more than one count but fewer than ten. The chain couples TRBV7-3 to TRBJ1-1; D is undetermined. Germline-derived CDR1 and CDR2 are SGHTA and FQGTGA. This CDR3 has 13 amino acids. The V gene lost 2 bases and the J gene lost 4 bases, with 8 bases spanning the gap. CDR3 nucleotides: TGTGCCAGCAGCTTACTGGAGGGCACTGAAGCTTTCTTT. As protein: CASSLLEGTEAFF.

For this clonotype: The junction departs from germline at one end; a sequencing error may be responsible. The chain has TRBV5-6 and TRBJ2-1; the D is unclear. Germline V lookup: CDR1 SGHDT, CDR2 YYEEEE. This CDR3 comprises 11 residues. This CDR3 reads CASRSWDERFF. The DNA for the CDR3 is TGTGCCAGCAGATCGTGGGATGAGCGGTTCTTC.

This clonotype has a count of ten or more. The chain employs TRBV9 and TRBJ2-3; 8 positions match TRBD2. V trimming: 3 bases; J trimming: 0 bases; junction bases outside the gene matches: 9. Germline V gene lookup returns CDR1 SGDLS and CDR2 YYNGEE. This CDR3 is built from 17 residues. CDR3: CASSEGRSGGSTDTQYF. DNA for the CDR3: TGTGCCAGCAGCGAGGGGAGGAGCGGGGGAAGCACAGATACGCAGTATTTT.

This chain connects TRBV18 to TRBJ2-5; D gene ambiguous. The germline CDR1 and CDR2 sequences are KGHSH and LQKENI. The CDR3 length is 13 residues. V was trimmed by 8 bases and J by 0 bases, leaving 10 bases between them. CDR3 sequence: CASARHNQETQYF. In DNA form, the CDR3 reads TGTGCCAGCGCCCGACATAACCAAGAGACCCAGTACTTC. The variable domain in full, with the rest retrieved from reference TRBV18 and TRBJ2-5, is NAGVMQNPRHLVRRRGQEARLRCSPMKGHSHVYWYRQLPEEGLKFMVYLQKENIIDESGMPKERFSAEFPKEGPSILRIQQVVRGDSAAYFCASARHNQETQYFGPGTRLLVL.

The J gene is TRBJ2-5, the V gene TRBV5-6, with 13 bases that match TRBD2. With the DNA end fitting TRBJ2-1 better, the J assignment may be wrong. CDR1 and CDR2 from the germline V gene are SGHDT and YYEEEE. CDR3 length: 14 amino acids. The CDR3 reads CASSPGTSGIVQFF. In DNA form, the CDR3 reads TGTGCCAGCAGCCCCGGGACTAGCGGGATAGTGCAGTTCTTC.

This clonotype was found once. One end of the junction is discordant with germline, which a read error may explain. The rearrangement uses TRBV29-1 and TRBJ1-2; TRBD1 matches at 7 bases. The CDR3 sequence is 14 residues long. The germline CDR1 and CDR2 sequences are SQVTM and ANQGSEA. The CDR3 sequence: CSAEDAQGGYGYTF. The CDR3 DNA reads as TGCAGCGCTGAAGATGCTCAGGGGGGCTATGGCTACACCTTC.

This clonotype was picked up a small number of times. The chain uses TRBV7-2 and TRBJ2-5, with TRBD2 as a possible D gene (5 bases). This CDR3 contains 13 residues. V was cut by 5 bases and J by 4 bases, with 11 bases left in between. Germline V lookup: CDR1 SGHTA, CDR2 FQGNSA. DNA of the CDR3: TGTGCCAGCAGCCACGGGGTCCGAGAGACCCAGTACTTC. It codes for CASSHGVRETQYF.

This clonotype showed up just a few times. In DNA, the CDR3 is TGTGCCAGCAGGGATGCAGGGGAAGATGAAGCTTTCTTT. Translation gives CASRDAGEDEAFF. V gene TRBV3-1 combines with J gene TRBJ1-1, with D possibly matching TRBD1 (6 bases). CDR1 and CDR2 (germline): LGHDT, YNNKEL (reference sequence). This CDR3 comprises 13 residues. V was pared by 6 bases and J by 7 bases, with 15 bases between.